These 22 T cell receptor beta chains were all obtained from the same sample, sequenced in a study of read filtering for tumor transcriptome and immune sequencing. The library was built from about 400 ng RNA with molecular barcoded adaptors for alpha/delta and beta/gamma chains. TCRdb called the reads again in MiXCR, with one record for every CDR3 protein. This sample has 50,000 to 65,000 distinct CDR3 sequences, with roughly 19% found just once. Specimen: a population of CD138-negative cells sorted from bone marrow. The receptors were gathered from a donor older than 35 with multiple myeloma.

With regard to this clonotype: This may come from a read error, since a much larger clone is one base off. The V and J genes are TRBV4-2 and TRBJ2-1, with a tentative D call TRBD2 (5 bases). The CDR3 is made up of 14 amino acids. Germline CDR1 LGHNA, CDR2 YNFKEQ. The CDR3 DNA is TGTGCCAGCAGCCAAGGGGCCCCGGGGTATGAGCAGTCCTTC. Residues: CASSQGAPGYEQSF.

This clonotype came up many times. The gene calls are TRBV5-1 and TRBJ2-1, with TRBD1 matching over 7 bases. Trimming at V came to 2 bases and at J to 7 bases, leaving 0 bases not matched to a gene. Germline-derived CDR1 and CDR2 are SGHRS and YFSETQ. The CDR3 has 12 residues. DNA of the CDR3: TGCGCCAGCAGCTTACAGGGGAATGAGCAGTTCTTC. Translated: CASSLQGNEQFF.

This clonotype occurred many times. The gene calls are TRBV29-1 and TRBJ1-4; D may be TRBD1 (6 bases). The CDR3 has 12 amino acids. Trimming stripped 3 bases from V and 8 bases from J, with 10 bases between. Germline V CDR1 and CDR2: SQVTM, ANQGSEA. The CDR3 here is CSVDGQGEKLFF. CDR3 nucleotide sequence: TGCAGCGTTGACGGCCAGGGGGAAAAACTGTTTTTT. The entire variable domain, with the rest obtained from reference TRBV29-1 and TRBJ1-4, is as follows: SAVISQKPSRDICQRGTSLTIQCQVDSQVTMMFWYRQQPGQSLTLIATANQGSEATYESGFVIDKFPISRPNLTFSTLTVSNMSPEDSSIYLCSVDGQGEKLFFGSGTQLSVL.

A few counts support this clonotype. The chain joins TRBV28 to TRBJ2-7; 7 bases map to TRBD2. CDR1 and CDR2 from the germline V gene are MDHEN and SYDVKM. With V trimmed by 8 bases and J by 4 bases, 8 bases remained unmatched. The CDR3 contains 13 residues. The CDR3 is CASGGGLAYEQYF. CDR3 nucleotide sequence: TGTGCCAGCGGGGGAGGGCTAGCATACGAGCAGTACTTC.

Of note for this clonotype: This may come from a read error, since a much larger clone is one base off. This chain connects TRBV18 to TRBJ2-5; no definite D call. The germline V gene has CDR1 KGHSH and CDR2 LQKENI. The CDR3 sequence is 13 residues long. CDR3 amino acids: CVSSPTALETQYF. Here the CDR3 DNA reads TGTGTCAGCTCACCGACGGCGTTAGAGACCCAGTACTTC.

This clonotype was recorded many times. The chain is built from TRBV6-5 and TRBJ1-1; perhaps TRBD1 as D (6 bases). This CDR3 region has 16 residues. The germline CDR1 and CDR2 sequences are MNHEY and SVGAGI. V was clipped by 6 bases and J by 6 bases, with 23 bases between them. The CDR3 is CASSPDHTGNRAEAFF. Here the CDR3 DNA reads TGTGCCAGCAGCCCAGACCATACAGGGAATCGCGCTGAAGCTTTCTTT.

Only a few counts were recorded for this clonotype. Being one base from a much bigger clone, this may be a read error. The genes are TRBV27 and TRBJ2-6; perhaps TRBD1 as D (5 bases). This CDR3 is 14 amino acids long. CDR1 is MNHEY and CDR2 is SMNVEV in the germline V gene (reference sequence). The CDR3 coding sequence is TGTGCCAGCAGATCCTACTCTGGGGCCAACGTCCTGATTTTC. It translates to CASRSYSGANVLIF. Full variable domain (missing parts from reference TRBV27 and TRBJ2-6): EAQVTQNPRYLITVTGKKLTVTCSQNMNHEYMSWYRQDPGLGLRQIYYSMNVEVTDKGDVPEGYKVSRKEKRNFPLILESPSPNQTSLYFCASRSYSGANVLIFGAGSRLTVL.

Concerning this clonotype: One end of the junction varies from germline; a read error may be responsible. V usage is TRBV29-1 and J usage is TRBJ1-1; a possible D gene is TRBD1 (5 bases). The CDR3 length is 11 residues. The germline gives CDR1 SQVTM, CDR2 ANQGSEA. CDR3 sequence: CGVSRGTEAFF. CDR3 DNA sequence: TGCGGCGTCAGCCGGGGGACTGAAGCTTTCTTT.

This clonotype was observed many times. This CDR3 reads CASSYRGLATYNEQFF. CDR3 nucleotides: TGTGCCAGCAGCTACCGGGGACTAGCGACATACAATGAGCAGTTCTTC. V gene TRBV11-3 combines with J gene TRBJ2-1; TRBD2 aligns across 10 bases. The CDR3 loop spans 16 amino acids. The ends lost 4 bases at V and 4 bases at J; junction bases unmatched: 7. The V gene's germline CDR1 is SGHNT and CDR2 YENEEA. Variable domain in full (rest from reference TRBV11-3 and TRBJ2-1): EAGVVQSPRYKIIEKKQPVAFWCNPISGHNTLYWYLQNLGQGPELLIRYENEEAVDDSQLPKDRFSAERLKGVDSTLKIQPAELGDSAVYLCASSYRGLATYNEQFFGPGTRLTVL.

The chain carries TRBV12-3 or TRBV12-4 and TRBJ2-7; weak D call: TRBD1 (6 bases). The CDR3 sequence is 13 residues long. Trimming stripped 6 bases from V and 3 bases from J, with 12 bases between. The CDR3 loop reads CASRWDNDYEQYF. CDR3 nucleotide sequence: TGTGCCAGCAGGTGGGACAACGACTACGAGCAGTACTTC.

Ten or more counts support this clonotype. The rearrangement uses TRBV28 and TRBJ1-2, with D hard to call. Germline loops: CDR1 MDHEN, CDR2 SYDVKM. There are 14 residues in the CDR3. Trimming stripped 2 bases from V and 3 bases from J, with 10 bases between. DNA of the CDR3: TGTGCCAGCAGTTTAATTGAGACACACTATGGCTACACCTTC. This codes for CASSLIETHYGYTF.

In regard to this clonotype: The final CDR3 position lacks the conserved phenylalanine or tryptophan, pointing to a likely read error. This chain uses TRBV11-2 with TRBJ2-5; D call uncertain. The CDR3 runs to 14 residues. V was pared by 4 bases and J by 5 bases, with 14 bases between. The germline CDR1 and CDR2 sequences are SGHAT and FQNNGV. The CDR3 loop reads CASSSRTLGETQYL. The CDR3 nucleotides are TGTGCCAGCAGCTCCCGGACGTTAGGGGAGACCCAGTACCTC.

About this clonotype itself: A much larger clonotype is one base distant, so this may be a read error. Since no conserved phenylalanine or tryptophan closes the CDR3, a read error is the likely cause. For the CDR3, the DNA is TGTGCCAGCAGCTTCGGTGCCCCCAGCACAGATACGCAGTATCTT. Residues: CASSFGAPSTDTQYL. The rearrangement uses TRBV11-2 and TRBJ2-3, with unresolved D. CDR1 and CDR2 (germline): SGHAT, FQNNGV. V gave up 3 bases and J gave up 0 bases, with 10 bases separating them. The CDR3 sequence is 15 residues long.

This clonotype was observed at least ten times. V usage is TRBV20-1 and J usage is TRBJ2-7, with 12 bases that match TRBD1. The CDR3 loop spans 15 amino acids. Germline V gene data show CDR1 as DFQATT and CDR2 as SNEGSKA (reference sequence). Losses at the gene ends were 0 bases for V and 4 bases for J; bases not matched to a gene: 4. CDR3 DNA sequence: TGCAGTGCTAGAGATTCGGGACAGGGGGCTTACGAGCAGTACTTC. This translates into CSARDSGQGAYEQYF.

The sample holds many counts of this clonotype. The rearrangement links TRBV29-1 to TRBJ2-1, with D unclear. The germline V gene has CDR1 SQVTM and CDR2 ANQGSEA. V lost 5 bases to trimming and J lost 6 bases, with 20 bases between them. This CDR3 has 15 residues. The CDR3 DNA sequence: TGCAGCGTTCAAACCCTCCCCGGGTTGGGCAATGAGCAGTTCTTC. Translated: CSVQTLPGLGNEQFF.

The genes are TRBV20-1 and TRBJ1-5, with D possibly TRBD1 on 5 matching bases. Germline assignment: CDR1 DFQATT and CDR2 SNEGSKA (reference sequence). The germline V and J ends were trimmed by 6 bases and 0 bases, with 12 bases remaining between them. The CDR3 is 14 amino acids. The CDR3 spells CSAGDGYSNQPQHF. Written as DNA, the CDR3 is TGCAGTGCCGGGGACGGTTATAGCAATCAGCCCCAGCATTTT.

This clonotype was found many times. The V call is TRBV10-2, the J call TRBJ2-5; 7 bases are a match to TRBD1. The CDR3 extends over 14 amino acids. Trimming at V came to 5 bases and at J to 5 bases, leaving 8 bases not matched to a gene. CDR1 is WSHSY, CDR2 SAAADI, per germline. The CDR3 nucleotides are TGCGCCAGCAGTACCGAGGGGGCCTCGGAGACCCAGTACTTC. Translating it yields CASSTEGASETQYF.

This clonotype appeared a few times. The chain links TRBV28 to TRBJ2-4; maybe TRBD2 (5 bases). The CDR3 runs 14 residues. From germline, CDR1 is MDHEN and CDR2 SYDVKM. V was shortened by 7 bases and J by 7 bases, with 17 bases between the two germline ends. The CDR3 DNA sequence: TGTGCCAGCACCGCCCCCGGGGTTGTCAACATTCAGTACTTC. Its translation: CASTAPGVVNIQYF. Combining the CDR3 with reference TRBV28 and TRBJ2-4 gives the whole variable domain DVKVTQSSRYLVKRTGEKVFLECVQDMDHENMFWYRQDPGLGLRLIYFSYDVKMKEKGDIPEGYSVSREKKERFSLILESASTNQTSMYLCASTAPGVVNIQYFGAGTRLSVL.

The table lists this clonotype with many counts. V usage is TRBV28 and J usage is TRBJ1-5, with D hard to call. Germline V CDR1 and CDR2: MDHEN, SYDVKM. This CDR3 contains 15 residues. V shed 7 bases and J shed 2 bases, with 15 bases lying between them. The CDR3 DNA reads TGTGCCAGCACCCGACCCGACGGAGGCAATCAGCCCCAGCATTTT. This translates into CASTRPDGGNQPQHF.

This clonotype was detected only a few times. Likely a read error: the CDR3 ends without its conserved phenylalanine or tryptophan. The chain couples TRBV29-1 to TRBJ1-1, with 10 bases that match TRBD1. This CDR3 spans 15 amino acids. The V and J ends lost 1 base and 1 base, in that order; junction bases with no gene match: 3. Germline CDR1 SQVTM, CDR2 ANQGSEA. CDR3 loop: CSVEGTGGANTEAFL. In DNA form, the CDR3 reads TGCAGCGTTGAAGGGACAGGGGGTGCGAACACTGAAGCTTTCCTC.

This clonotype was counted many times. The chain couples TRBV2 to TRBJ1-2; D uncertain. In germline, CDR1 is SNHLY, CDR2 FYNNEI. The germline V and J ends were trimmed by 11 bases and 8 bases, with 9 bases remaining between them. The CDR3 consists of 9 residues. The CDR3 DNA is TGTGCCTGGAGTCGAGGCTACACCTTC. Its protein is CAWSRGYTF.

The table lists this clonotype with many counts. V usage is TRBV7-2 and J usage is TRBJ2-7; 8 nucleotides align to TRBD1. Germline CDR1 is SGHTA and CDR2 is FQGNSA. The CDR3 loop spans 14 amino acids. The V segment lost 5 bases and the J segment 7 bases; nucleotides outside the gene matches: 10. CDR3 bases: TGTGCCAGCAGCCGTATCAAAACAGGGGGGGAGCAGTACTTC. Translating it yields CASSRIKTGGEQYF.